This TCR beta chain was sequenced during a study of CXCR3-negative and CXCR3-positive naive CD8 T cells. General study points: Comparison of naive cells showed more hydrophobic TRB CDR3s in CXCR3-positive than in CXCR3-negative naive cells.

The study made its TRB cDNA libraries by 5' RACE, adding UMI labels. After re-calling the 5' RACE reads, TCRdb lists one entry per CDR3 protein, DNA absent. The sample includes 90,000 to 150,000 distinct CDR3 sequences. In triplicate, each CD8+ T cell subset was sorted at around 290,000 cells per replicate. Germline values: CDR1 SGHDT, CDR2 YYEEEE. The CDR3 runs to 16 residues. A word on this clonotype: What it binds is not known.

The chain joins TRBV5-6 to TRBJ1-1; TCRdb's D call, TRBD1, is unchecked because there is no DNA. The sequence came from a human donor in good health. Some clones in this sample may be carry-over from other donors' samples. Sequenced sample: naive CXCR3+ CD8+ T cells from blood. Subset of the sample: CD45RO-CCR7+CD27+CD95- naive CD8+ T cells expressing CXCR3 (TNR3+). Here the CDR3 reads CASSLGPGQMNTEAFF. The whole variable domain, filled in from reference TRBV5-6 and TRBJ1-1, reads DAGVTQSPTHLIKTRGQQVTLRCSPKSGHDTVSWYQQALGQGPQFIFQYYEEEERQRGNFPDRFSGHQFPNYSSELNVNALLLGDSALYLCASSLGPGQMNTEAFFGQGTRLTVV.